This T cell receptor beta chain stems from a study of tumor-infiltrating lymphocytes in primary liver carcinoma. The input was 450 to 500 ng total RNA; TCR beta cDNA was made from it with a constant-region primer. Construction of TCR beta libraries relied on three successive nested multiplex PCR rounds employing slightly modified ARM-PCR. For 10 cycles apiece, the opening two PCR rounds ran with TRBV1-TRBV30 forward primers and a C-beta reverse primer. Each CDR3 protein gets one entry after TCRdb re-called the multiplex PCR reads with MiXCR. Of 20,000 to 25,000 distinct CDR3 sequences in the sample, 60% to 80% were seen once. The source material, roughly 18-33 mg of unsorted bulk tissue, was used to co-extract RNA and DNA. A note on this clonotype: Its target is not known. Because the CDR3 is missing its conserved closing phenylalanine or tryptophan, this is likely a read error. The DNA is omitted, as the CDR3 cannot be located on it reliably, and the CDR3 follows TCRdb's listing.

The study, taken as a whole, reports: Tumor top-250-clone fraction significantly exceeded that of blood (p = 0.039).

The CDR3 length is 13 residues, termini included. Germline V gene data show CDR1 as MDHEN and CDR2 as SYDVKM. The chain carries TRBV28 and TRBJ2-2; the tabulated D call, TRBD2, remains unverified against the DNA. The clonotype was recovered from a woman in her twenties or thirties with primary liver carcinoma and hepatitis B virus infection. The sequencing input was liver tumor tissue from sampling region 1. Regarding subset: tumor region T1, superior pole. CDR3 residues: CASSLSGSGEPFS.